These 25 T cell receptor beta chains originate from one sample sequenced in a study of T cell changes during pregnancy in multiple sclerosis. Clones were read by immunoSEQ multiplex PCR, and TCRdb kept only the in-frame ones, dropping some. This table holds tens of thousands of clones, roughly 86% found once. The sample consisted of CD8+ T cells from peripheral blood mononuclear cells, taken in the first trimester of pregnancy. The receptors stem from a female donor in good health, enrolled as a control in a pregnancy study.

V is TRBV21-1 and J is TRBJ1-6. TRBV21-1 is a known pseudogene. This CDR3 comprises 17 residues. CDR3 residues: CASSKMVESSYNSPLHF. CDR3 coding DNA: TGTGCCAGCAGCAAAATGGTAGAGAGCTCCTATAATTCACCCCTCCACTTT.

The CDR3 nucleotides are TGTGCCAGCAGTTCTAGGGGGAGCTCCTACGAGCAGTACTTC. This sequence encodes CASSSRGSSYEQYF. The J gene is TRBJ2-7, the V gene TRBV11-2; a weak D match, TRBD1 (6 bases). The CDR3 sequence is 14 residues long. Trimming left V 6 bases short and J 0 bases short, with 12 bases between. Germline V gene sequence: CDR1 SGHAT, CDR2 FQNNGV.

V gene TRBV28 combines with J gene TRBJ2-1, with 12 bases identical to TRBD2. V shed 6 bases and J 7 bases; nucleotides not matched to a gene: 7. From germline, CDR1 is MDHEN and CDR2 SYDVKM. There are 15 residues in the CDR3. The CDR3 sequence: CASSRTSGTKNEQFF. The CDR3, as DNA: TGTGCCAGCAGCCGGACTAGCGGGACTAAAAATGAGCAGTTCTTC. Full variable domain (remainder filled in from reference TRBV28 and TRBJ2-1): DVKVTQSSRYLVKRTGEKVFLECVQDMDHENMFWYRQDPGLGLRLIYFSYDVKMKEKGDIPEGYSVSREKKERFSLILESASTNQTSMYLCASSRTSGTKNEQFFGPGTRLTVL.

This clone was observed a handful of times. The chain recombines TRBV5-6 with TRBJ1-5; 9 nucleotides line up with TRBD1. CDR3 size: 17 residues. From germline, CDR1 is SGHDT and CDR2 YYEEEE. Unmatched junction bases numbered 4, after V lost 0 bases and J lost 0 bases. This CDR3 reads CASSLEGQGLSNQPQHF. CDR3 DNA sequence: TGTGCCAGCAGCTTGGAGGGACAGGGTCTTAGCAATCAGCCCCAGCATTTT.

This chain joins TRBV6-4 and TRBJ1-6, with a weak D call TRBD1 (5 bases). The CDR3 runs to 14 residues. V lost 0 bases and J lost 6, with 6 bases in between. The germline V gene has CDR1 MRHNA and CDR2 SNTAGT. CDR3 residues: CASSDSTANSPLHF. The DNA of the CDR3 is TGTGCCAGCAGTGACTCGACAGCTAATTCACCCCTCCACTTT.

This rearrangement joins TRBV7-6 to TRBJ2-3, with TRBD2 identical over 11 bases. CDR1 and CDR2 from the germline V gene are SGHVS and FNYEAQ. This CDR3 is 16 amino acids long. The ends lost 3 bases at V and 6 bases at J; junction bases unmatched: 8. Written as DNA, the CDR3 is TGTGCCAGCAGCTTTTTGACTAGCGGGAATATGGATACGCAGTATTTT. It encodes CASSFLTSGNMDTQYF.

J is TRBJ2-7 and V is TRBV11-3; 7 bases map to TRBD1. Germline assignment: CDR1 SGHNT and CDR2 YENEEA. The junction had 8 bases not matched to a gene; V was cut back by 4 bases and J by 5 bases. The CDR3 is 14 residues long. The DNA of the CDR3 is TGTGCCAGCAGCTCATACTCACAGGGGAACGAGCAGTACTTC. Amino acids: CASSSYSQGNEQYF.

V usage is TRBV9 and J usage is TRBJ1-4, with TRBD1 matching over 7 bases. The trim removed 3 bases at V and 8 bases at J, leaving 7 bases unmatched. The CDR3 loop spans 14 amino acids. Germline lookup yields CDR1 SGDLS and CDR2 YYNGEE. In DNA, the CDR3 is TGTGCCAGCAGCGGAGCAGGGGGAGAAGAAAAACTGTTTTTT. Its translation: CASSGAGGEEKLFF.

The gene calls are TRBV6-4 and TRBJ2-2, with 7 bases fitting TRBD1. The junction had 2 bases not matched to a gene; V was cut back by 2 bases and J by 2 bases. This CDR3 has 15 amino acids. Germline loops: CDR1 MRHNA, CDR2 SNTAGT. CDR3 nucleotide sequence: TGTGCCAGCAGTGACGGGGACAGAAACACCGGGGAGCTGTTTTTT. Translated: CASSDGDRNTGELFF.

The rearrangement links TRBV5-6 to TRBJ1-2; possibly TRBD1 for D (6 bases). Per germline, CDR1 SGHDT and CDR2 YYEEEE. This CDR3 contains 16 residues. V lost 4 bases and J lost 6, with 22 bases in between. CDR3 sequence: CASSNWDKLVFNGYTF. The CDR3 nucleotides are TGTGCCAGCAGCAACTGGGACAAATTAGTATTCAATGGCTACACCTTC.

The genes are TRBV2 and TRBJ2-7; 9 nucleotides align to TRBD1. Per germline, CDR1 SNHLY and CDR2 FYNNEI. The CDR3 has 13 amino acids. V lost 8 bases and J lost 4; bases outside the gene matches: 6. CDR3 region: CASQTGGRYEQYF. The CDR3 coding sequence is TGTGCCAGCCAAACAGGGGGCCGTTACGAGCAGTACTTC.

The CDR3 bases are TGCGCCAGCAGCCAAGTTAGCACCCGGAAAGGCTACACCTTC. Translating gives CASSQVSTRKGYTF. The chain couples TRBV4-1 to TRBJ1-2; D is unclear. Between the trimmed V and J ends, which lost 1 base and 8 bases, there was a span of 14 bases. CDR3 length equals 14 residues. Germline V CDR1 and CDR2: MGHRA, YSYEKL.

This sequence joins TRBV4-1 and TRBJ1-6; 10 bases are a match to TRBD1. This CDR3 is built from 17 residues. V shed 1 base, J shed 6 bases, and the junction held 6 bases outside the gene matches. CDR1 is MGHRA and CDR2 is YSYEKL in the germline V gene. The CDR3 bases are TGCGCCAGCAGCCAAGGGGGACAGGGGATGGCTAATTCACCCCTCCACTTT. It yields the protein CASSQGGQGMANSPLHF.

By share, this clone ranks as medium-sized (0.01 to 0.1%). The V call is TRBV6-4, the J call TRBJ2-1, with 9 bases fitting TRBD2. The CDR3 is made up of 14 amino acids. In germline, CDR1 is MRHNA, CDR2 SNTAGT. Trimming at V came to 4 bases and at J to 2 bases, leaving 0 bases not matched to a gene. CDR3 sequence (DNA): TGTGCCAGCAGTGGCGGGGGGGCCTACAATGAGCAGTTCTTC. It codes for CASSGGGAYNEQFF.

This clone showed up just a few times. The DNA for the CDR3 is TGTGCCAGCAGTGACTCGAGCGGGGGGGAAAACACCGGGGAGCTGTTTTTT. Amino acid sequence: CASSDSSGGENTGELFF. The rearrangement joins TRBV6-4 to TRBJ2-2; 10 bases are shared with TRBD2. The trim removed 0 bases at V and 2 bases at J, leaving 3 bases unmatched. Per the germline V gene, CDR1 is MRHNA and CDR2 is SNTAGT. The CDR3 sequence is 17 residues long.

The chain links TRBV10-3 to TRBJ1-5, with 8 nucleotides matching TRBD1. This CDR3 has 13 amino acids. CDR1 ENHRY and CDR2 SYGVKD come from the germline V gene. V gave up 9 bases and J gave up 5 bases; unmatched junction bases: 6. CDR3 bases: TGTGCCATGGGACAGGAGGGGGATCAGCCCCAGCATTTT. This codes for CAMGQEGDQPQHF.

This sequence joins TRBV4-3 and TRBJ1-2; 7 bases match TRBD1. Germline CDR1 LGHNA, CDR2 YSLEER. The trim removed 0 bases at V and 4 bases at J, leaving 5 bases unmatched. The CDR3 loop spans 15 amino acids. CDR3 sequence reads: CASSQELQGSYGYTF. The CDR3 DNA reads TGCGCCAGCAGCCAAGAGTTACAGGGGAGCTATGGCTACACCTTC.

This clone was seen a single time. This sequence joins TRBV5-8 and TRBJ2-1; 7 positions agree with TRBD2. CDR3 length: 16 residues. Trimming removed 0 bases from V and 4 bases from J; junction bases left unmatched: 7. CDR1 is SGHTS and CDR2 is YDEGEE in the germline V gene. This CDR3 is CASSLAGLAVYNEQFF. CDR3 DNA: TGTGCCAGCAGCTTGGCGGGTCTAGCGGTGTACAATGAGCAGTTCTTC.

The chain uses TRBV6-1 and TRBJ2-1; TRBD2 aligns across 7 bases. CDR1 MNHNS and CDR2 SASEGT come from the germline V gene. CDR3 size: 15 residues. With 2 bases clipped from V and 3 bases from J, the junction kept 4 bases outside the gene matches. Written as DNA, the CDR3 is TGTGCCAGCAGTGAACTAGCGGAGATCTACAATGAGCAGTTCTTC. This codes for CASSELAEIYNEQFF.

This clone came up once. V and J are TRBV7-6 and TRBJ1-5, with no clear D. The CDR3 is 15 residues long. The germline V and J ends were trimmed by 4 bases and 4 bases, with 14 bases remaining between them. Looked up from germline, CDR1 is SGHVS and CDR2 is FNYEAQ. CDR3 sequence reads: CASSSFPELNQPQHF. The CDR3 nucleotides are TGTGCCAGCAGCTCCTTTCCAGAATTAAATCAGCCCCAGCATTTT. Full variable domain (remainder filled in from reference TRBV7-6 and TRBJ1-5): GAGVSQSPRYKVTKRGQDVALRCDPISGHVSLYWYRQALGQGPEFLTYFNYEAQQDKSGLPNDRFSAERPEGSISTLTIQRTEQRDSAMYRCASSSFPELNQPQHFGDGTRLSIL.

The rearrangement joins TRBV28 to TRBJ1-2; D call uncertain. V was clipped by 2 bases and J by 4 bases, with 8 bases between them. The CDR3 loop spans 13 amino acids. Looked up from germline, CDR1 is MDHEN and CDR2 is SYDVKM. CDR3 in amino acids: CASSLVRSYGYTF. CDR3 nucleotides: TGTGCCAGCAGTTTAGTGAGGAGCTATGGCTACACCTTC.

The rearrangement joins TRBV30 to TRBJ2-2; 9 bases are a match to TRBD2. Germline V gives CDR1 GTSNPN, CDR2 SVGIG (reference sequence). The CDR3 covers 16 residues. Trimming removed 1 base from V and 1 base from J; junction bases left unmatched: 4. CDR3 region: CAWSGVAGENTGELFF. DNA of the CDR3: TGTGCCTGGAGTGGCGTAGCGGGGGAGAACACCGGGGAGCTGTTTTTT.

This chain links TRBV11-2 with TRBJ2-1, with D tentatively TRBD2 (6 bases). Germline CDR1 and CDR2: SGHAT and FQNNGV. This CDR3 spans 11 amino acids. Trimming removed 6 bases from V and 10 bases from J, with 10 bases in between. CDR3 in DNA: TGTGCCAGCAGTTACGCGGGGGAGCAGTTCTTC. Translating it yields CASSYAGEQFF. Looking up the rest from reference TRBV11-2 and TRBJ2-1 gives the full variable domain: EAGVAQSPRYKIIEKRQSVAFWCNPISGHATLYWYQQILGQGPKLLIQFQNNGVVDDSQLPKDRFSAERLKGVDSTLKIQPAKLEDSAVYLCASSYAGEQFFGPGTRLTVL.

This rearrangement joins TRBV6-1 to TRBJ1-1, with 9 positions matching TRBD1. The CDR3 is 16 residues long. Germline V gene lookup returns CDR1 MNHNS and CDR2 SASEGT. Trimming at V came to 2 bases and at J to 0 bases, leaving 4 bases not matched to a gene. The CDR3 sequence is CASSEMYRGLNTEAFF. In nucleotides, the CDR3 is TGTGCCAGCAGTGAAATGTACAGGGGGCTGAACACTGAAGCTTTCTTT.

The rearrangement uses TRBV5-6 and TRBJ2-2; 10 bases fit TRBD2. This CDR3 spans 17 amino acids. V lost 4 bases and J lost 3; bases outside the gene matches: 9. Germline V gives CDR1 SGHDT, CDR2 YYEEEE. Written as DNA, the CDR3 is TGTGCCAGCAGCCCCCTTAGAACTAGCGGGGACACCGGGGAGCTGTTTTTT. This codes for CASSPLRTSGDTGELFF.